Listed here is a single TCR beta chain. Its antigen remains unknown. This was the immunoSEQ version 4 assay in survey mode. TCRdb keeps only in-frame clones here, not all; method: immunoSEQ multiplex PCR. In the table there are 35,000 to 55,000 clones, roughly 90% of which are singletons. These data come from a study of persistence of HIV-infected CD4 T cells. This nonspecific control used anti-CD3/anti-CD28 bead stimulation of CD4+ T cells. CD4+ T cells upregulating both CD40 ligand and CD69 were sorted as responding cells. Stimulated PBMCs had first been depleted of CD8+ T cells. Whole-study results and caveats: Rare CMV-responding cells carrying HIV-1 proviruses were not analyzed separately for TCR.

This TCR was sampled from an adult man with HIV who was CMV-seropositive. This sample comprised CD4+ T cells sorted from PBMCs after 18-hour stimulation, obtained from a patient who received antiretroviral therapy.

CDR3 coding DNA: TGTGCCAGTAGGAGAGGTGGCTCTGGAAACACCATATATTTT. It yields the protein CASRRGGSGNTIYF. The rearrangement joins TRBV19 to TRBJ1-3; D is unclear. V was pared by 6 bases and J by 0 bases, with 9 bases between. This CDR3 contains 14 residues. Germline V gives CDR1 LNHDA, CDR2 SQIVND (reference sequence).